Below are 15 T cell receptor beta chains sequenced from a single sample in a study of CD8 T cells in Susac syndrome. Random hexamers were used to reverse transcribe the RNA input (about 0.45 to 1 ug). TCRdb fed the immunoSEQ multiplex PCR reads into MiXCR, producing one record per CDR3 protein. The profile covers about 140,000 distinct CDR3 sequences, with just under 95% appearing a single time and around 0.2% taken by the ten largest. The specimen was CD8+ T cells from PBMCs. These receptors came from a human donor with Susac syndrome.

The V gene is TRBV4-1, the J gene TRBJ2-5, with D maybe TRBD2 (6 bases). Trimming shortened V by 4 bases and J by 4 bases, and 16 bases separated the two germline ends. The CDR3 extends over 15 amino acids. Germline CDR1 MGHRA, CDR2 YSYEKL. CDR3 residues: CASSPLSGSAETQYF. The CDR3 DNA reads TGCGCCAGCAGCCCCTTGTCCGGGAGTGCAGAGACCCAGTACTTC.

The V gene is TRBV20-1, the J gene TRBJ1-3; D is unresolved. This CDR3 region has 15 residues. V dropped 0 bases and J dropped 0 bases, with 9 bases sitting between them. Looked up from germline, CDR1 is DFQATT and CDR2 is SNEGSKA (reference sequence). Here the CDR3 DNA reads TGCAGTGCTAGAGACGTCCGAACCTCTGGAAACACCATATATTTT. This gives the protein CSARDVRTSGNTIYF.

The chain has TRBV6-5 and TRBJ1-1, with D tentatively TRBD1 (5 bases). This CDR3 has 13 amino acids. Germline lookup yields CDR1 MNHEY and CDR2 SVGAGI. V lost 6 bases, J lost 4 bases, and 12 bases lay in between. The CDR3 DNA is TGTGCCAGCAGCTTGGGGGAGGGCACTGAAGCTTTCTTT. This codes for CASSLGEGTEAFF.

V and J are TRBV18 and TRBJ2-5; D may be TRBD1 or TRBD2 (6 bases each). The CDR3 contains 15 residues. V was trimmed by 5 bases and J by 1 base, leaving 14 bases between them. The germline V gene has CDR1 KGHSH and CDR2 LQKENI. In DNA form, the CDR3 reads TGTGCCAGCTCAACTTCGGAGGGGGGCCAAGAGACCCAGTACTTC. It codes for CASSTSEGGQETQYF.

The rearrangement joins TRBV6-1 to TRBJ2-2; 9 bases line up with TRBD2. The CDR3 sequence is 18 residues long. Trimming at V came to 6 bases and at J to 0 bases, leaving 11 bases not matched to a gene. The germline CDR1 and CDR2 sequences are MNHNS and SASEGT. The CDR3 bases are TGTGCCAGCAGGACGAGACTAGCGGCAACATCGAACACCGGGGAGCTGTTTTTT. It yields the protein CASRTRLAATSNTGELFF.

DNA for the CDR3: TGTGCCAGCAGCCCAGGACAAGGGCAGTACTTC. Translating it yields CASSPGQGQYF. V usage is TRBV27 and J usage is TRBJ2-7, with D perhaps TRBD1 (5 bases). This CDR3 has 11 residues. The V gene lost 6 bases and the J gene lost 9 bases, with 12 bases spanning the gap. Germline CDR1 and CDR2: MNHEY and SMNVEV (reference sequence).

The V and J genes are TRBV12-3 or TRBV12-4 and TRBJ2-7; maybe TRBD2 (6 bases). Trimming took off 1 base at V and 2 bases at J, with 12 bases between the two ends. The CDR3 is 15 residues long. CDR3 residues: CASSLVAAVPYEQYF. In DNA form, the CDR3 reads TGTGCCAGCAGTTTAGTAGCGGCCGTACCCTACGAGCAGTACTTC.

The chain carries TRBV6-5 and TRBJ1-5, with a tentative D call TRBD1 (6 bases). The germline V gene encodes CDR1 MNHEY and CDR2 SVGAGI. This CDR3 has 15 amino acids. V shed 5 bases and J shed 3 bases, with 14 bases lying between them. CDR3 sequence reads: CASSPSGGDNQPQHF. The DNA of the CDR3 is TGTGCCAGCAGTCCGAGCGGGGGCGACAATCAGCCCCAGCATTTT.

The chain joins TRBV13 to TRBJ2-5, with a tentative D call TRBD2 (5 bases). In germline, CDR1 is PRHDT, CDR2 FYEKMQ (reference sequence). V lost 2 bases and J lost 2, with 9 bases in between. The CDR3 runs to 14 residues. CDR3 sequence: CASSLRAGQETQYF. For the CDR3, the DNA is TGTGCCAGCAGCTTAAGGGCGGGTCAAGAGACCCAGTACTTC.

V gene TRBV12-3 or TRBV12-4 combines with J gene TRBJ2-1; 10 nucleotides agree with TRBD2. The CDR3 length is 16 residues. V dropped 6 bases and J dropped 5; count of bases not matched to a gene: 10. The CDR3 bases are TGTGCCAGCAGCCCACTACTAGCGGGACCAAACAATGAGCAGTTCTTC. This sequence encodes CASSPLLAGPNNEQFF.

The chain uses TRBV27 and TRBJ2-7; 9 nucleotides align to TRBD2. CDR3 size: 12 residues. With V trimmed by 7 bases and J by 7 bases, 5 bases remained unmatched. Looked up from germline, CDR1 is MNHEY and CDR2 is SMNVEV (reference sequence). Here the CDR3 DNA reads TGTGCCAGCACCGGGACTAGCAGAGAGCAGTACTTC. Residues: CASTGTSREQYF.

DNA of the CDR3: TGTGCCACCAGCAGAGCAAGCGGATCACTCACAGATACGCAGTATTTT. This translates into CATSRASGSLTDTQYF. The V gene is TRBV15, the J gene TRBJ2-3; the D gene is possibly TRBD2 (5 bases). Germline values: CDR1 LNHNV, CDR2 YYDKDF (reference sequence). Trimming left V 1 base short and J 2 bases short, with 13 bases between. This CDR3 contains 16 residues.

This chain joins TRBV12-3 or TRBV12-4 and TRBJ2-5; D gene uncertain. Trimming removed 6 bases from V and 5 bases from J, with 7 bases in between. There are 11 residues in the CDR3. This CDR3 reads CASRRTETQYF. The CDR3 DNA follows: TGTGCCAGCAGAAGAACCGAGACCCAGTACTTC.

The chain joins TRBV27 to TRBJ1-1, with 7 bases that match TRBD1. This CDR3 has 13 amino acids. The V gene's germline CDR1 is MNHEY and CDR2 SMNVEV (reference sequence). Unmatched junction bases numbered 15, after V lost 11 bases and J lost 9 bases. In DNA, the CDR3 is TGTGCCGCCCAAGAATTCCCGGGACAGAAAGCTTTCTTT. It encodes CAAQEFPGQKAFF.

The J gene is TRBJ2-7, the V gene TRBV12-3 or TRBV12-4; unclear D gene. The length of the CDR3 is 12 residues. Deletions cut 2 bases from V and 2 bases from J, with 4 bases between. The CDR3, as DNA: TGTGCCAGCAGTTTACTGCCCTACGAGCAGTACTTC. It codes for CASSLLPYEQYF.